This T cell receptor beta chain was captured in a study of monozygotic twins with inflammatory bowel disease (dated by TCRdb to the late 2010s). Concerning the study at large: The complete study included roughly 30 monozygotic twin pairs: 19 IBD-discordant Danish pairs and nine German pairs, of which four were IBD-concordant and five were IBD-discordant. The search for disease-associated traits relied mainly on comparing, within discordant pairs, IBD patients with their genetically identical healthy co-twins. Each individual had, on average, about 151 000 unique TCRalpha sequences and 181 000 unique TCRbeta sequences available for analysis.

From each donor, an approximately 2.5 ml peripheral blood sample was collected into PAXgene tubes and stored at -80 degrees C. Without any T cell sorting, total RNA was extracted from whole blood using the PAXgene blood miRNA kit on an automated QIAcube. Peripheral blood from monozygotic twin pairs who were concordant or discordant for inflammatory bowel disease underwent deep TCRalpha and TCRbeta repertoire profiling using unique molecular barcoding. For every twin pair, smoking habits were documented, and each individual was categorised as a current, former or never smoker. As concerns this clonotype: What antigen it recognizes has not been identified.

Overall results and qualifications from the work: Fewer clonotypes were shared with other individuals by IBD patients than by healthy twins, most markedly in patients showing signs of disease activity. Repertoire similarity did not differ between concordant and discordant twins, possibly due to limited statistical power. A decrease in TCRbeta repertoire diversity, as measured by inverse Simpson index, was observed in IBD patients compared with their healthy co-twins. Background noise and inter-individual variability may have been introduced into the repertoires by the differing immunosuppressive treatments among patients. Different T cell subtypes could not be distinguished in the analysis. The results gave no support for a single strong signal or clonotype linked to IBD.

The cysteine opens and the phenylalanine closes a CDR3 of 14 amino acids. No DNA is listed. CDR1 and CDR2, per the germline V gene (reference sequence), are LNHDA and SQIVND. To prepare the library, 5' RACE was applied. Each TCR library was prepared from 3,500 to 4,500 ng of total RNA. For each sample, cDNA synthesis with SMARTScribe reverse transcriptase was split into eight separate reactions. Unique molecular identifiers containing a 6-nucleotide sample barcode were introduced through template switching during cDNA synthesis. TCRalpha and TCRbeta cDNA was amplified in two nested PCRs of around 15 and 10 cycles, and bead purification was carried out after each PCR. Before amplification, the cDNA was both treated with uracil DNA-glycosylase and purified with the QIAquick PCR purification kit. The second PCR added Illumina TruSeq-compatible adapters along with sample-specific barcodes. Library quality and concentration were checked on TapeStation and Qubit, and libraries were pooled at 4.5 to 5.5 ng each. The pooled libraries were sequenced with 2 x 100 bp reads and custom sequencing primers on an Illumina HiSeq2500 single-index Rapid Run. Processing in the source paper ran as follows. MiGEC version 1.2.6 was used for UMI-based consensus assembly to correct PCR and sequencing errors. MiXCR version 2.1.1 was used to carry out V(D)J alignment, clonotype assembly and CDR3 extraction. To normalise gene usage, clonotype sharing and MAIT/NKT TCR abundance, the top 1000, 10 000 and 20 000 clonotypes in each sample were analysed. After downsampling to 27 000 UMIs, diversity was calculated as the inverse Simpson index using the vegan R package. Statistical testing used paired Mann-Whitney U tests on the discordant twin pairs and applied Benjamini-Hochberg correction for multiple testing. Based on TCRdb reprocessing of the reads, there is one entry per CDR3 protein sequence, and DNA is missing. The V and J calls come from TCRdb's annotation, not from the publication. The table of this sample itemizes fewer than 150,000 distinct CDR3 sequences. Jointly, the top ten make up 2% to 3% of the sample.

The sequence came from a human donor with ulcerative colitis or Crohn's disease, or a healthy co-twin of an affected twin (not recorded which). The chain was built from TRBV19 and TRBJ2-1; TCRdb gives TRBD2 as the D gene, but with no DNA this cannot be confirmed. Material: blood. CDR3 region: CASSIGTSDNEQFF. Extended through the reference TRBV19 and TRBJ2-1 proteins, this CDR3 yields the full variable domain: DGGITQSPKYLFRKEGQNVTLSCEQNLNHDAMYWYRQDPGQGLRLIYYSQIVNDFQKGDIAEGYSVSREKKESFPLTVTSAQKNPTAFYLCASSIGTSDNEQFFGPGTRLTVL.